Presented here are 27 T cell receptor beta chains from one specimen sequenced in a study of T cell repertoires in cytomegalovirus infection. No antigens are known for them. MiXCR, applied by TCRdb to the reads, yields one record per CDR3 protein. The table has 310,000 or so distinct CDR3 sequences, about 25% seen once. The material sequenced was cultured PBMCs, taken from culture after CMV antigen stimulation. These receptors all come from a human donor in good health (CMV status not recorded). Some clones in this sample may be carry-over from other donors' samples.

This clonotype turned up a few times. The chain combines TRBV20-1 with TRBJ1-4; possibly TRBD1 for D (6 bases). V lost 6 bases to trimming and J lost 4 bases, with 12 bases between them. In germline, CDR1 is DFQATT, CDR2 SNEGSKA (reference sequence). The CDR3 spans 13 residues. The CDR3 DNA reads TGCAGTGCGTACAGGGCGGATAATGAAAAACTGTTTTTT. This translates into CSAYRADNEKLFF.

This clonotype was recorded a few times. CDR3 nucleotide sequence: TGTGCCAGCTCACCAGTACAGGGCTTGAACACTGAAGCTTTCTTT. It translates to CASSPVQGLNTEAFF. The rearrangement joins TRBV18 to TRBJ1-1; weak D call: TRBD1 (6 bases). Germline V gene lookup returns CDR1 KGHSH and CDR2 LQKENI. The CDR3 is 15 amino acids. Trimming removed 2 bases at V and 0 bases at J, with 10 bases between.

J is TRBJ2-5 and V is TRBV6-6; maybe TRBD1 (6 bases). The CDR3 has 12 amino acids. Trimming pared 8 bases from V and 4 bases from J, leaving 11 bases between. Germline values: CDR1 MNHNY, CDR2 SVGAGI (reference sequence). The CDR3 is CASRRTAETQYF. CDR3 bases: TGTGCCAGCCGACGGACAGCAGAGACCCAGTACTTC.

This clonotype was counted many times. The genes are TRBV7-2 and TRBJ1-2, with D unclear. CDR1 is SGHTA, CDR2 FQGNSA, per germline. The CDR3 has 14 amino acids. Trimming stripped 6 bases from V and 4 bases from J, with 15 bases between. DNA of the CDR3: TGTGCCAGCAGTCTTATCTCGGATGCCTATGGCTACACCTTC. It translates to CASSLISDAYGYTF.

The rearrangement uses TRBV7-2 and TRBJ2-5; maybe TRBD2 (6 bases). Germline V gene data show CDR1 as SGHTA and CDR2 as FQGNSA. There are 13 residues in the CDR3. The V end was cut by 5 bases, the J end by 6 bases, with 13 bases between. In DNA form, the CDR3 reads TGTGCCAGCAGCGCGACTAGATTGAAGACCCAGTACTTC. It yields the protein CASSATRLKTQYF.

This clonotype was observed a few times. The genes are TRBV11-2 and TRBJ1-5; D call uncertain. CDR3 size: 16 residues. V shed 5 bases and J shed 0 bases, with 14 bases lying between them. Germline CDR1 is SGHAT and CDR2 is FQNNGV. The CDR3 loop reads CASSPPGDTSNQPQHF. The CDR3 DNA is TGTGCCAGCAGCCCACCGGGTGACACTAGCAATCAGCCCCAGCATTTT. Variable domain in full (rest from reference TRBV11-2 and TRBJ1-5): EAGVAQSPRYKIIEKRQSVAFWCNPISGHATLYWYQQILGQGPKLLIQFQNNGVVDDSQLPKDRFSAERLKGVDSTLKIQPAKLEDSAVYLCASSPPGDTSNQPQHFGDGTRLSIL.

J is TRBJ2-4 and V is TRBV11-2; 9 bases agree with TRBD2. This CDR3 spans 17 amino acids. Per germline, CDR1 SGHAT and CDR2 FQNNGV. The J segment lost 2 bases and the V segment lost 6 bases, leaving 11 bases of the junction unmatched. The CDR3 DNA sequence: TGTGCCAGCAGACATAGGACTAGCGCGAGTCCCAAAAACATTCAGTACTTC. Its protein product is CASRHRTSASPKNIQYF.

Many counts were recorded for this clonotype. The chain links TRBV6-2 or TRBV6-3 to TRBJ2-1; D not resolved. The CDR3 contains 14 residues. V was trimmed by 5 bases and J by 7 bases, leaving 15 bases between them. Per germline, CDR1 MNHEY and CDR2 SVGEGT. The CDR3 region has the DNA TGTGCCAGCAGTCCCCGGGTCGCCTGGAATGAGCAGTTCTTC. Residues: CASSPRVAWNEQFF.

This clonotype showed up just a few times. The rearrangement joins TRBV6-6 to TRBJ2-5, with 11 positions matching TRBD2. The CDR3 contains 17 residues. The junction had 8 bases not matched to a gene; V was cut back by 0 bases and J by 5 bases. In germline, CDR1 is MNHNY, CDR2 SVGAGI (reference sequence). CDR3 coding DNA: TGTGCCAGCAGTTACTCTATTCCTAGCGGGAGGAGGGAGACCCAGTACTTC. Translating gives CASSYSIPSGRRETQYF.

The genes are TRBV7-6 and TRBJ2-3; D gene unclear. The CDR3 sequence is 13 residues long. V shed 8 bases and J shed 3 bases, with 12 bases lying between them. The V gene's germline CDR1 is SGHVS and CDR2 FNYEAQ. CDR3 in amino acids: CASQLRSTDTQYF. In DNA form, the CDR3 reads TGTGCCAGCCAGCTTAGGTCAACAGATACGCAGTATTTT.

This clonotype appeared a few times. This CDR3 is CASSRLRDTEAFF. DNA of the CDR3: TGTGCCAGCAGTAGACTACGGGACACTGAAGCTTTCTTT. V is TRBV6-6 and J is TRBJ1-1; D is unclear. The CDR3 extends over 13 amino acids. Germline V gene sequence: CDR1 MNHNY, CDR2 SVGAGI (reference sequence). Trimming took off 5 bases at V and 3 bases at J, with 10 bases between the two ends.

J is TRBJ2-3 and V is TRBV18, with a possible D match to TRBD2 (5 bases). This CDR3 has 15 residues. Trimming took 0 bases from V and 4 from J, leaving 11 bases between them. Germline V CDR1 and CDR2: KGHSH, LQKENI. Here the CDR3 DNA reads TGTGCCAGCTCACCACCTGGGAGTCACCCAGATACGCAGTATTTT. The encoded protein is CASSPPGSHPDTQYF. The variable domain in full, completed from reference TRBV18 and TRBJ2-3, reads NAGVMQNPRHLVRRRGQEARLRCSPMKGHSHVYWYRQLPEEGLKFMVYLQKENIIDESGMPKERFSAEFPKEGPSILRIQQVVRGDSAAYFCASSPPGSHPDTQYFGPGTRLTVL.

This clonotype has just a few counts. This chain uses TRBV29-1 with TRBJ2-7; D is possibly TRBD1 or TRBD2 (5 bases each). The CDR3 has 16 residues. V was trimmed by 4 bases and J by 2 bases, leaving 21 bases between them. Per germline, CDR1 SQVTM and CDR2 ANQGSEA. In nucleotides, the CDR3 is TGCAGCGTTGTTCCCGGACATAGATCTAGCACCTACGAGCAGTACGTC. It encodes CSVVPGHRSSTYEQYV.

This clonotype was counted at least ten times. The chain links TRBV7-3 to TRBJ1-1, with D hard to call. The CDR3 has 14 residues. V gave up 3 bases and J gave up 3 bases, with 11 bases separating them. Germline lookup yields CDR1 SGHTA and CDR2 FQGTGA. The CDR3 nucleotides read TGTGCCAGCAGCTTGTCCTCGGGTTACACTGAAGCTTTCTTT. It encodes CASSLSSGYTEAFF.

The V gene is TRBV10-2, the J gene TRBJ2-1; TRBD2 is a possible D gene (6 bases). The length of the CDR3 is 14 residues. CDR1 and CDR2 (germline): WSHSY, SAAADI. The V end lost 4 bases, the J end lost 5 bases, and 12 bases lay between the germline ends. The CDR3 region has the DNA TGCGCCAGCAGTGGTCGGCGGGGCCACAATGAGCAGTTCTTC. This codes for CASSGRRGHNEQFF.

This clonotype showed up many times. The genes are TRBV7-2 and TRBJ2-5; 9 bases match TRBD2. The CDR3 loop spans 15 amino acids. J gave up 5 bases and V 4 bases, and 8 bases lay outside the gene matches. Germline V lookup: CDR1 SGHTA, CDR2 FQGNSA. The CDR3 DNA reads TGTGCCAGCAGCTCTAGCGGGGACGCCAGTGAGACCCAGTACTTC. It encodes CASSSSGDASETQYF.

This chain links TRBV25-1 with TRBJ2-1; D possibly uses TRBD1 or TRBD2 (5 bases each). V lost 4 bases and J 6 bases, leaving 13 bases between the germline ends. The CDR3 consists of 14 residues. CDR1 and CDR2 (germline): MGHDK, SYGVNS. The CDR3: CASSGDLRSNEQFF. The CDR3 bases are TGTGCCAGCAGTGGGGACCTGCGGTCCAATGAGCAGTTCTTC.

This clonotype was observed a few times. This chain links TRBV10-3 with TRBJ2-5; 8 bases line up with TRBD2. This CDR3 has 14 amino acids. The V gene end was trimmed by 2 bases and the J gene end by 6 bases; junction bases not matched to a gene: 5. Germline lookup yields CDR1 ENHRY and CDR2 SYGVKD. The CDR3 bases are TGTGCCATCAGTGAGACCGGGGGGGGAAAGACCCAGTACTTC. Its protein is CAISETGGGKTQYF.

The sample holds a few counts of this clonotype. This CDR3 reads CASRGRGRIGSPLHF. The CDR3 DNA sequence: TGTGCCAGCAGGGGCAGGGGGCGGATTGGTTCACCCCTCCACTTT. The chain carries TRBV12-3 or TRBV12-4 and TRBJ1-6; TRBD1 aligns across 8 bases. The junction had 10 bases not matched to a gene; V was cut back by 6 bases and J by 9 bases. The CDR3 consists of 15 residues.

J is TRBJ1-4 and V is TRBV6-6; D is perhaps TRBD1 (6 bases). Germline V gene lookup returns CDR1 MNHNY and CDR2 SVGAGI (reference sequence). V was cut by 2 bases and J by 8 bases, with 18 bases left in between. This CDR3 comprises 16 residues. CDR3 nucleotides: TGTGCCAGCAGTTACCCTCTCCTAGGGGGGGGGGAAAAACTGTTTTTT. It yields the protein CASSYPLLGGGEKLFF.

This clonotype showed up many times. The chain couples TRBV7-2 to TRBJ2-3; 7 bases match TRBD1. Per the germline V gene, CDR1 is SGHTA and CDR2 is FQGNSA. The CDR3 contains 16 residues. With V trimmed by 6 bases and J by 5 bases, 14 bases remained unmatched. This chain's CDR3 is CASSRGQGPAVDTQYF. In DNA form, the CDR3 reads TGTGCCAGCAGTAGGGGGCAGGGACCCGCGGTAGATACGCAGTATTTT.

At least ten counts were recorded for this clonotype. CDR3 protein: CASGPGTGERKAFF. Written as DNA, the CDR3 is TGTGCCAGCGGCCCGGGGACAGGGGAGAGGAAAGCTTTCTTT. The chain recombines TRBV12-3 or TRBV12-4 with TRBJ1-1, with 10 nucleotides matching TRBD1. V gave up 8 bases and J gave up 9 bases; unmatched junction bases: 12. The CDR3 covers 14 residues.

The chain uses TRBV18 and TRBJ1-1; weak D call: TRBD1 (6 bases). CDR1 KGHSH and CDR2 LQKENI come from the germline V gene. The CDR3 loop spans 14 amino acids. The ends were cut back, 0 bases at V and 2 bases at J, with 7 bases in the middle. The CDR3 bases are TGTGCCAGCTCACCACCGGGGGCTAACACTGAAGCTTTCTTT. This encodes CASSPPGANTEAFF.

This clonotype was detected only a few times. The J gene is TRBJ1-3, the V gene TRBV12-3 or TRBV12-4, with D possibly matching TRBD1 (6 bases). Deletions cut 6 bases from V and 0 bases from J, with 12 bases between. The CDR3 consists of 15 residues. CDR3 sequence reads: CASSPRDISGNTIYF. CDR3 DNA sequence: TGTGCCAGCAGCCCTCGGGACATCTCTGGAAACACCATATATTTT.

This chain joins TRBV11-2 and TRBJ2-1, with D perhaps matching TRBD1 (6 bases). Trimming stripped 3 bases from V and 9 bases from J, with 18 bases between. The germline V gene has CDR1 SGHAT and CDR2 FQNNGV. The CDR3 length is 15 residues. CDR3 bases: TGTGCCAGCAGCTTCCGGCTAGGGGGATGGGGTGAGCAGTTCTTC. It yields the protein CASSFRLGGWGEQFF.

Comments on this clonotype: A much larger clone lies a single base off, so this may be a read error. No conserved phenylalanine or tryptophan is present at the end of the CDR3, so a read error is the likely explanation. The J gene is TRBJ2-1, the V gene TRBV11-2; TRBD2 aligns across 10 bases. CDR3 length: 19 amino acids. Per the germline V gene, CDR1 is SGHAT and CDR2 is FQNNGV. V was pared by 2 bases and J by 4 bases, with 14 bases of the junction left unmatched. The CDR3 sequence is CASSLTGASGSSGYNEQFS. Written as DNA, the CDR3 is TGTGCCAGCAGCTTAACGGGGGCTAGCGGGAGCTCGGGATACAATGAGCAGTTCTCC.

This chain uses TRBV5-1 with TRBJ2-7; 10 positions match TRBD2. CDR1 is SGHRS and CDR2 is YFSETQ in the germline V gene. Germline trimming cut 4 bases from V and 5 bases from J; bases unmatched to any gene: 3. There are 13 residues in the CDR3. The CDR3 region is CASSLAGVDEQYF. The CDR3 coding sequence is TGCGCCAGCAGCCTAGCGGGAGTTGACGAGCAGTACTTC.